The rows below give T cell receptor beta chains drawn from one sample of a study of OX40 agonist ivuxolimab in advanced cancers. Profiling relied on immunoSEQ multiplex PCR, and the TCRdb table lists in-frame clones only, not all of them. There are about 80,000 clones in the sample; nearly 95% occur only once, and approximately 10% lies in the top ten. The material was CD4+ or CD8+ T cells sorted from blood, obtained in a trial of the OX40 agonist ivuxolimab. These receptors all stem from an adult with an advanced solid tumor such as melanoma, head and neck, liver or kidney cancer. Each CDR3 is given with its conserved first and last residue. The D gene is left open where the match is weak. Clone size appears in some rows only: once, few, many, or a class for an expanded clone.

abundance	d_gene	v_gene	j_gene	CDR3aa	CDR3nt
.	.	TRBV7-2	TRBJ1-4	CASSLHPGYSNEKLFF	TGTGCCAGCAGCTTACATCCGGGGTACTCTAATGAAAAACTGTTTTTT
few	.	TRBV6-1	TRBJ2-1	CASRSGPSEQFF	TGTGCCAGCAGGTCGGGGCCCTCTGAGCAGTTCTTC
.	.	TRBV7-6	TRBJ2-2	CASSPSSAGELFF	TGTGCCAGCAGCCCCAGTAGCGCCGGGGAGCTGTTTTTT
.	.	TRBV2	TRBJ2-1	CASSTGLVNNEQFF	TGTGCCAGCAGTACAGGGCTAGTAAACAATGAGCAGTTCTTC
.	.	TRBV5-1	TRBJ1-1	CASSPWVADSNTEAFF	TGCGCCAGCAGCCCGTGGGTCGCAGACTCGAACACTGAAGCTTTCTTT
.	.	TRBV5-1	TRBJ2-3	CASHAGGKSGTDTQYF	TGCGCCAGCCACGCGGGCGGTAAGAGTGGCACAGATACGCAGTATTTT
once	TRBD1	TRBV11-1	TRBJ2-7	CASSSLGTARISYEQYF	TGTGCCAGCAGCTCCCTAGGGACAGCCCGAATCTCCTACGAGCAGTACTTC
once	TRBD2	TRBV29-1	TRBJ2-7	CSVEGGAGANSYEQYF	TGCAGCGTTGAAGGGGGTGCGGGAGCCAACTCCTACGAGCAGTACTTC
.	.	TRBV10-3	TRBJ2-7	CASSYPPGAEQYF	TGTGCCAGCAGTTACCCCCCGGGAGCCGAGCAGTACTTC
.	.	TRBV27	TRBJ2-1	CASMSGASTHEQFF	TGTGCCAGCATGTCGGGGGCCTCTACACATGAGCAGTTCTTC
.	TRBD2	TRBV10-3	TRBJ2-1	CAISEKGLAGPHNEQFF	TGTGCCATCAGTGAAAAGGGACTAGCGGGTCCCCATAATGAGCAGTTCTTC
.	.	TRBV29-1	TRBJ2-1	CSVEKGRPNEQFF	TGCAGCGTTGAAAAGGGGAGGCCCAATGAGCAGTTCTTC
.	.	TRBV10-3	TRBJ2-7	CAISVLGAYEQYF	TGTGCCATCAGTGTTTTGGGGGCCTACGAGCAGTACTTC
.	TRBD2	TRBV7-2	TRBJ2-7	CASSPIPELAGRAYEQYF	TGTGCCAGCAGCCCCATCCCCGAACTAGCGGGCCGAGCCTACGAGCAGTACTTC
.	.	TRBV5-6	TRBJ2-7	CASSLTGYEQYF	TGTGCCAGCAGCTTGACAGGCTACGAGCAGTACTTC
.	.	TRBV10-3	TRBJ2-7	CAISGGGAYEQYF	TGTGCCATCAGTGGAGGAGGGGCCTACGAGCAGTACTTC
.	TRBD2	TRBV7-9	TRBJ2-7	CASRGPTTSGSYEQYF	TGTGCCAGCAGGGGCCCGACGACTAGCGGTTCCTACGAGCAGTACTTC
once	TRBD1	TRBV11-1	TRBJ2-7	CASSSGGSEQYF	TGTGCCAGCAGCTCAGGGGGCTCCGAGCAGTACTTC
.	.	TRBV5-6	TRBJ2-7	CASSLGDTLREQYF	TGTGCCAGCAGCTTGGGGGACACCCTCCGCGAGCAGTACTTC
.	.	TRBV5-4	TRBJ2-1	CASSPRGGAGNLYNEQFF	TGTGCCAGCAGCCCCCGGGGAGGTGCGGGAAATCTCTACAATGAGCAGTTCTTC
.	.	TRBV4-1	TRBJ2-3	CASSQDGGSDTQYF	TGCGCCAGCAGCCAAGATGGGGGGTCCGATACGCAGTATTTT
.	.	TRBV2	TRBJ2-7	CAILTGRTYEQYF	TGTGCCATCTTAACAGGGAGAACCTACGAGCAGTACTTC
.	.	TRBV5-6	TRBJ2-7	CASTPRAGSYEQYF	TGTGCCAGCACTCCCCGGGCAGGGAGCTACGAGCAGTACTTC
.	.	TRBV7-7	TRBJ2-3	CASSLAPGSTDTQYF	TGTGCTAGCAGCTTAGCCCCAGGAAGCACAGATACGCAGTATTTT
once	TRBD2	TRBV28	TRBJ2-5	CASSRMTSPQETQYF	TGTGCCAGCAGTCGCATGACTAGCCCCCAAGAGACCCAGTACTTC
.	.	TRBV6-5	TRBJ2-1	CASSFMAGSSYNEQFF	TGTGCCAGCAGTTTTATGGCGGGGAGCTCCTACAATGAGCAGTTCTTC
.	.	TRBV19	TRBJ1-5	CASRPGLFSNQPQHF	TGTGCCAGTAGGCCGGGACTCTTTAGCAATCAGCCCCAGCATTTT
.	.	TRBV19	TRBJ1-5	CASSIGWDSNQPQHF	TGTGCCAGTAGTATAGGGTGGGATAGCAATCAGCCCCAGCATTTT
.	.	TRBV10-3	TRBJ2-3	CAISEPSGDTQYF	TGTGCCATCAGTGAGCCTTCGGGAGATACGCAGTATTTT
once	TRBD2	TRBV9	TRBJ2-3	CASSVERERGTDTQYF	TGTGCCAGCAGCGTAGAGCGGGAGAGGGGCACAGATACGCAGTATTTT
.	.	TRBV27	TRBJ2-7	CASSSGVSTYEQYF	TGTGCCAGCAGTTCAGGGGTTTCAACCTACGAGCAGTACTTC
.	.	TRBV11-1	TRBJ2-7	CASRTRGGGYEQYF	TGTGCCAGCAGGACGCGGGGAGGCGGCTACGAGCAGTACTTC